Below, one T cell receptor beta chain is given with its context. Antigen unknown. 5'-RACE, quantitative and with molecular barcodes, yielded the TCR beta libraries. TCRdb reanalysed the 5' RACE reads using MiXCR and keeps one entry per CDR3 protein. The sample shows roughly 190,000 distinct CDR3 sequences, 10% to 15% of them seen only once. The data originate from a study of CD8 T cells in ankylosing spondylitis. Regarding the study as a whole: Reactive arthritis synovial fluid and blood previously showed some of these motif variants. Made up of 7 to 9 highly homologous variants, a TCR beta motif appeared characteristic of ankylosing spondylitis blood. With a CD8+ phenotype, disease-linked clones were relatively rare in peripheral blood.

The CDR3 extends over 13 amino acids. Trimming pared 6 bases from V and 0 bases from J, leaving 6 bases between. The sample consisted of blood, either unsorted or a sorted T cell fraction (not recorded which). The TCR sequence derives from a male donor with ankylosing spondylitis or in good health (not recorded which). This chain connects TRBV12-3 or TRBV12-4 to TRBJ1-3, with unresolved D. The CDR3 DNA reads TGTGCCAGCAGCGGATACTCTGGAAACACCATATATTTT. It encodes CASSGYSGNTIYF.